The 32 T cell receptor beta chains given below trace back to one sample, sequenced in a study of Graves' ophthalmopathy and Graves' hyperthyroidism. RNA served as the template for amplifying TCR beta CDR3 regions. An opening RT-PCR round employed HTBI primers and preceded a second-round multiplex PCR. A single record per CDR3 protein comes from TCRdb applying MiXCR to the multiplex PCR reads. The sample holds over a million distinct CDR3 sequences, approximately 35% seen once. Sequencing input: peripheral blood or thyroid tissue (not recorded which). The receptor set was obtained from an adult man with Graves' hyperthyroidism.

This clonotype was observed a few times. The rearrangement uses TRBV6-5 and TRBJ2-7; 8 nucleotides line up with TRBD1. V lost 7 bases to trimming and J lost 2 bases; unmatched junction nucleotides: 10. This CDR3 is built from 15 residues. Per the germline V gene, CDR1 is MNHEY and CDR2 is SVGAGI. The CDR3 bases are TGTGCCAGCACCACCGGACAGGGAACCGCCTACGAGCAGTACTTC. This encodes CASTTGQGTAYEQYF.

V and J are TRBV15 and TRBJ2-3, with 7 bases that match TRBD1. From germline, CDR1 is LNHNV and CDR2 YYDKDF (reference sequence). This CDR3 is 15 amino acids long. Losses at the gene ends were 5 bases for V and 1 base for J; bases not matched to a gene: 6. As DNA, the CDR3 is TGTGCCACCAGCGCCGACAGGGTTGGCACAGATACGCAGTATTTT. This encodes CATSADRVGTDTQYF.

This clonotype was picked up many times. The chain carries TRBV19 and TRBJ1-1, with D possibly matching TRBD1 (6 bases). The CDR3 is 14 residues long. The germline CDR1 and CDR2 sequences are LNHDA and SQIVND (reference sequence). V was pared by 6 bases and J by 0 bases, with 11 bases between. The CDR3 region is CASRPDRMNTEAFF. Here the CDR3 DNA reads TGTGCCAGTAGACCGGACAGAATGAACACTGAAGCTTTCTTT.

This clonotype was picked up a small number of times. The V gene is TRBV12-3 or TRBV12-4, the J gene TRBJ1-2; D call uncertain. The CDR3 is made up of 14 amino acids. With 4 bases removed from V and 8 bases from J, the gap between germline ends came to 17 bases. CDR3 coding DNA: TGTGCCAGCAGTTACCGAAGACCGGTCGGGGGCTACACCTTC. This gives the protein CASSYRRPVGGYTF.

This chain connects TRBV15 to TRBJ2-5; no definite D call. CDR1 is LNHNV and CDR2 is YYDKDF in the germline V gene (reference sequence). V lost 3 bases, J lost 1 base, and 12 bases lay in between. CDR3 length: 15 residues. CDR3 coding DNA: TGTGCCACCAGCAGGCCCCGGGCAGCCCAAGAGACCCAGTACTTC. As protein: CATSRPRAAQETQYF. Full variable domain (remainder filled in from reference TRBV15 and TRBJ2-5): DAMVIQNPRYQVTQFGKPVTLSCSQTLNHNVMYWYQQKSSQAPKLLFHYYDKDFNNEADTPDNFQSRRPNTSFCFLDIRSPGLGDTAMYLCATSRPRAAQETQYFGPGTRLLVL.

This clonotype showed up just a few times. The chain joins TRBV4-3 to TRBJ2-7, with TRBD2 identical over 13 bases. The trim removed 0 bases at V and 2 bases at J, leaving 4 bases unmatched. Germline lookup yields CDR1 LGHNA and CDR2 YSLEER. CDR3 size: 17 residues. As DNA, the CDR3 is TGCGCCAGCAGCCAAGATAGGGGACTAGCGGGAACCTACGAGCAGTACTTC. Encoded protein: CASSQDRGLAGTYEQYF.

Regarding this clonotype: At one end the junction does not follow the germline gene, possibly because of a read error. The rearrangement links TRBV25-1 to TRBJ2-7; TRBD2 matches 8 bases. TRBJ2-5 explains the end of the DNA better; the J call may be wrong. The CDR3 is made up of 14 amino acids. Germline V lookup: CDR1 MGHDK, CDR2 SYGVNS. The CDR3 DNA follows: TGCGCCAGCAGAAAGCGGGGGATAAAAGAGACCCAGTACTTC. Its translation is CASRKRGIKETQYF.

This clonotype has at least ten counts. This sequence joins TRBV4-3 and TRBJ2-7, with D uncertain. The germline V and J ends were trimmed by 0 bases and 1 base, with 13 bases remaining between them. CDR1 is LGHNA, CDR2 YSLEER, per germline. The CDR3 is 16 amino acids. The CDR3 protein is CASSQESGRWSYEQYF. DNA for the CDR3: TGCGCCAGCAGCCAAGAGTCTGGGCGGTGGTCCTACGAGCAGTACTTC.

This clonotype was found many times. The chain joins TRBV6-1 to TRBJ1-2, with 7 bases aligning to TRBD1. The V segment lost 7 bases and the J segment 8 bases; nucleotides outside the gene matches: 10. Germline lookup yields CDR1 MNHNS and CDR2 SASEGT. The CDR3 extends over 13 amino acids. The CDR3 region is CASKSDRVGGYTF. The CDR3 DNA is TGTGCCAGCAAAAGTGACAGGGTGGGGGGCTACACCTTC.

This clonotype showed up many times. The chain uses TRBV7-9 and TRBJ2-2; D possibly corresponds to TRBD2 (6 bases). The germline gives CDR1 SEHNR, CDR2 FQNEAQ (reference sequence). V lost 3 bases and J 0 bases, leaving 11 bases between the germline ends. The CDR3 has 16 residues. Here the CDR3 DNA reads TGTGCCAGCAGCTTCCTCCGGACTACGAACACCGGGGAGCTGTTTTTT. As protein: CASSFLRTTNTGELFF.

The chain has TRBV20-1 and TRBJ1-4; perhaps TRBD1 as D (5 bases). The CDR3 is 15 residues long. Germline-derived CDR1 and CDR2 are DFQATT and SNEGSKA (reference sequence). The V and J ends lost 0 bases and 4 bases respectively, with 12 bases between them. This CDR3 reads CSARDSRQFNEKLFF. The CDR3 DNA sequence: TGCAGTGCTAGAGATTCAAGACAGTTTAATGAAAAACTGTTTTTT.

This clonotype was recorded once. The chain carries TRBV7-2 and TRBJ1-1; D is perhaps TRBD1 (5 bases). This CDR3 is built from 13 residues. CDR1 and CDR2 from the germline V gene are SGHTA and FQGNSA. The ends were cut back, 8 bases at V and 4 bases at J, with 14 bases in the middle. DNA for the CDR3: TGTGCCAGCGCTACTCCGGGACGCACTGAAGCTTTCTTT. It encodes CASATPGRTEAFF.

The genes are TRBV10-2 and TRBJ1-2, with a tentative D call TRBD1 (6 bases). Trimming removed 7 bases from V and 3 bases from J, with 18 bases in between. Germline CDR1 reads WSHSY; CDR2 reads SAAADI. The CDR3 is 15 amino acids. In DNA form, the CDR3 reads TGCGCCAGCAATCCGGGAACAGGGCCCGACTATGGCTACACCTTC. Translated: CASNPGTGPDYGYTF.

The count of this clonotype is one. The chain recombines TRBV7-2 with TRBJ1-1; D perhaps matches TRBD1 (5 bases). Germline V gene data show CDR1 as SGHTA and CDR2 as FQGNSA. Trimming shortened V by 8 bases and J by 7 bases, and 26 bases separated the two germline ends. The CDR3 length is 16 residues. CDR3 sequence: CASRSLARDLGREAFF. CDR3 nucleotides: TGTGCCAGCCGCAGCTTAGCCCGGGATCTGGGGCGTGAAGCTTTCTTT.

The rearrangement uses TRBV7-2 and TRBJ1-1; D ambiguous. Germline CDR1 SGHTA, CDR2 FQGNSA. CDR3 length: 13 amino acids. V was cut by 6 bases and J by 3 bases, with 11 bases left in between. Written as DNA, the CDR3 is TGTGCCAGCAGAACGGGCCTCGACACTGAAGCTTTCTTT. This translates into CASRTGLDTEAFF.

The J gene is TRBJ2-7, the V gene TRBV7-9; possibly TRBD2 for D (5 bases). CDR3 length: 15 residues. Germline CDR1 reads SEHNR; CDR2 reads FQNEAQ (reference sequence). Trimming pared 1 base from V and 2 bases from J, leaving 12 bases between. The CDR3: CASSLVRGNPYEQYF. The CDR3 bases are TGTGCCAGCAGCTTAGTTCGGGGTAACCCCTACGAGCAGTACTTC.

In its sample, this clonotype was seen many times. The rearrangement uses TRBV7-6 and TRBJ2-5; D uncertain. Germline assignment: CDR1 SGHVS and CDR2 FNYEAQ. V lost 5 bases and J 5 bases, leaving 21 bases between the germline ends. This CDR3 is 16 amino acids long. In nucleotides, the CDR3 is TGTGCCAGCAGCCATATCGCAATAGGTGTTAAGGAGACCCAGTACTTC. Residues: CASSHIAIGVKETQYF. The whole variable domain, filled in from reference TRBV7-6 and TRBJ2-5, reads GAGVSQSPRYKVTKRGQDVALRCDPISGHVSLYWYRQALGQGPEFLTYFNYEAQQDKSGLPNDRFSAERPEGSISTLTIQRTEQRDSAMYRCASSHIAIGVKETQYFGPGTRLLVL.

This clonotype was seen only a few times. At one end, the junction sequence differs from germline, possibly due to a read error. This rearrangement joins TRBV20-1 to TRBJ1-5; D unresolved. Per the germline V gene, CDR1 is DFQATT and CDR2 is SNEGSKA (reference sequence). The CDR3 consists of 14 residues. CDR3 sequence: CSATELNSNQHQHF. CDR3 in DNA: TGCAGTGCTACGGAACTTAATAGCAATCAGCACCAGCATTTT.

The rearrangement links TRBV10-2 to TRBJ2-7, with TRBD2 matching 15 bases. The junction had 13 bases not matched to a gene; V was cut back by 6 bases and J by 4 bases. CDR1 is WSHSY, CDR2 SAAADI, per germline. The CDR3 totals 18 residues. The CDR3 is CASSQGLGLAGGPYEQYF. In nucleotides, the CDR3 is TGCGCCAGCAGCCAAGGCCTCGGACTAGCGGGGGGGCCGTACGAGCAGTACTTC.

Concerning this clonotype: A read error is possible here, since a much larger clone lies one base away. For the CDR3, the DNA is TGTGCCAGTAGTGTGGACAGGGGGCCCTACGGGCAGTACTTC. Translating gives CASSVDRGPYGQYF. The chain joins TRBV19 to TRBJ2-7; TRBD1 matches at 11 bases. The CDR3 loop spans 14 amino acids. CDR1 and CDR2 from the germline V gene are LNHDA and SQIVND (reference sequence).

This clonotype was detected a few times. CDR3 sequence reads: CSARDFRAASGGGSETQYF. CDR3 sequence (DNA): TGCAGTGCTAGAGATTTTAGGGCGGCTAGCGGGGGGGGTTCAGAGACCCAGTACTTC. The chain recombines TRBV20-1 with TRBJ2-5; the match to TRBD2 covers 12 bases. Germline V gene sequence: CDR1 DFQATT, CDR2 SNEGSKA (reference sequence). V shed 0 bases and J 4 bases; nucleotides not matched to a gene: 15. This CDR3 is built from 19 residues.

CDR3 residues: CAILGGQKPIYEQYF. The CDR3, as DNA: TGTGCCATATTGGGGGGACAGAAGCCCATCTACGAGCAGTACTTC. The gene calls are TRBV10-3 and TRBJ2-7; the D gene is possibly TRBD1 (7 bases). V was pared by 9 bases and J by 3 bases, with 21 bases between. Germline loops: CDR1 ENHRY, CDR2 SYGVKD. This CDR3 is 15 amino acids long.

This chain uses TRBV7-8 with TRBJ2-5, with 8 bases aligning to TRBD2. V was clipped by 5 bases and J by 4 bases; unmatched bases: 6. Germline V lookup: CDR1 SGHVS, CDR2 FQNEAQ. CDR3 length: 14 residues. CDR3 in amino acids: CASSVGGDSETQYF. DNA for the CDR3: TGTGCCAGCAGCGTCGGGGGGGACTCAGAGACCCAGTACTTC.

This chain joins TRBV6-5 and TRBJ2-5, with 7 bases fitting TRBD1. The CDR3 is 13 residues long. Trimming removed 5 bases from V and 5 bases from J; junction bases left unmatched: 5. Germline CDR1 is MNHEY and CDR2 is SVGAGI. The DNA for the CDR3 is TGTGCCAGCAGTAAAGGGGGCTGGGAGACCCAGTACTTC. This sequence encodes CASSKGGWETQYF.

A few counts support this clonotype. This chain connects TRBV20-1 to TRBJ2-7, with D possibly called TRBD1 or TRBD2 (7 bases each). V lost 4 bases to trimming and J lost 2 bases, with 15 bases between them. Germline V gives CDR1 DFQATT, CDR2 SNEGSKA (reference sequence). This CDR3 is 14 amino acids long. The CDR3 spells CSAKGAGATYEQYF. CDR3 nucleotides: TGCAGTGCTAAGGGGGCGGGAGCGACCTACGAGCAGTACTTC.

On this clonotype: Just one base apart from a much larger clone, this may be a read error. The chain has TRBV7-2 and TRBJ2-2; D gene ambiguous. CDR3 length equals 14 residues. Trimming took 5 bases from V and 3 from J, leaving 10 bases between them. Germline V CDR1 and CDR2: SGHTA, FQGNSA. In nucleotides, the CDR3 is TGTGCCAGCAGCCCGCGGCACGACACCGGGGAGCTGTTTTTT. This gives the protein CASSPRHDTGELFF.

This clonotype was seen ten or more times. V usage is TRBV10-3 and J usage is TRBJ1-3; D unclear. The V and J ends lost 2 bases and 4 bases respectively, with 6 bases between them. Germline V gene lookup returns CDR1 ENHRY and CDR2 SYGVKD. The CDR3 covers 13 residues. CDR3 amino acids: CAISEAVGNTIYF. The CDR3 DNA reads as TGTGCCATCAGTGAGGCGGTAGGAAACACCATATATTTT.

This clonotype was seen many times. The chain couples TRBV20-1 to TRBJ1-2; D gene uncertain. This CDR3 region has 16 residues. The V and J ends lost 2 bases and 6 bases respectively, with 22 bases between them. CDR1 and CDR2 from the germline V gene are DFQATT and SNEGSKA (reference sequence). The CDR3 is CSARRAFGGRMNGYTF. The CDR3, as DNA: TGCAGTGCTAGAAGGGCTTTTGGAGGGAGGATGAATGGCTACACCTTC.

The V gene is TRBV7-9, the J gene TRBJ1-4, with no clear D. CDR3 length: 15 amino acids. Trimming cost V 5 bases and J 0 bases, with 10 bases left between them. Germline loops: CDR1 SEHNR, CDR2 FQNEAQ (reference sequence). Here the CDR3 reads CASSAPPTTNEKLFF. DNA of the CDR3: TGTGCCAGCAGCGCCCCACCGACAACTAATGAAAAACTGTTTTTT. The whole variable domain, filled in from reference TRBV7-9 and TRBJ1-4, reads DTGVSQNPRHKITKRGQNVTFRCDPISEHNRLYWYRQTLGQGPEFLTYFQNEAQLEKSRLLSDRFSAERPKGSFSTLEIQRTEQGDSAMYLCASSAPPTTNEKLFFGSGTQLSVL.

The chain carries TRBV7-9 and TRBJ2-7; D is ambiguous. The CDR3 runs to 14 residues. Germline assignment: CDR1 SEHNR and CDR2 FQNEAQ (reference sequence). V lost 5 bases, J lost 2 bases, and 13 bases lay in between. The CDR3 DNA sequence: TGTGCCAGCAGCACTGACCCGTACACCTACGAGCAGTACTTC. The encoded protein is CASSTDPYTYEQYF.

The V call is TRBV5-4, the J call TRBJ1-2, with TRBD1 matching over 7 bases. The CDR3 has 14 residues. V shed 2 bases and J 5 bases; nucleotides not matched to a gene: 6. Germline-derived CDR1 and CDR2 are SGHNT and YYREEE (reference sequence). DNA for the CDR3: TGTGCCAGCAGCTTTAGGACAGGAGGATATGGCTACACCTTC. Translation: CASSFRTGGYGYTF. Full variable domain (remainder filled in from reference TRBV5-4 and TRBJ1-2): ETGVTQSPTHLIKTRGQQVTLRCSSQSGHNTVSWYQQALGQGPQFIFQYYREEENGRGNFPPRFSGLQFPNYSSELNVNALELDDSALYLCASSFRTGGYGYTFGSGTRLTVV.

This clonotype was detected ten times or more. The rearrangement uses TRBV5-1 and TRBJ1-1; D not resolved. The CDR3 has 14 amino acids. The germline V gene has CDR1 SGHRS and CDR2 YFSETQ. Trimming took 2 bases from V and 2 from J, leaving 10 bases between them. CDR3 nucleotides: TGCGCCAGCAGCTTACTCACGGAAAACACTGAAGCTTTCTTT. Encoded protein: CASSLLTENTEAFF.